Listed here are 15 T cell receptor beta chains from one sample, sequenced in a study of blood T cells in healthy people across ages. It was with a sample-barcoded 5' primer and a J-beta primer mix that a second PCR of roughly 7 to 11 cycles was run. One entry per CDR3 protein results from TCRdb running MiXCR on the 5' RACE reads. Among 660,000 or so distinct CDR3 sequences listed, 58% were seen once. The material sequenced was blood. The origin of the receptors is a man in his fifties or sixties in good health.

The chain combines TRBV5-1 with TRBJ2-7, with TRBD2 matching 12 bases. J lost 5 bases, V lost 4 bases, and 4 bases had no gene match. The CDR3 consists of 14 residues. Germline V gene lookup returns CDR1 SGHRS and CDR2 YFSETQ. Written as DNA, the CDR3 is TGCGCCAGCAGCCCTAGCGGGGGGGCTCACGAGCAGTACTTC. Its translation: CASSPSGGAHEQYF.

This chain connects TRBV5-1 to TRBJ2-3; D unclear. The CDR3 has 15 residues. V was cut by 4 bases and J by 6 bases, with 18 bases left in between. The germline V gene encodes CDR1 SGHRS and CDR2 YFSETQ. The CDR3, as DNA: TGCGCCAGCAGCGACGAATGGTTCGGGCTGGATACGCAGTATTTT. Encoded protein: CASSDEWFGLDTQYF.

This clonotype was recorded only once. The CDR3 DNA is TGTGCCAGCAGCTTAAGATTCAGCGATCTAGGCACAGATACGCAGTATTTT. Amino acid sequence: CASSLRFSDLGTDTQYF. This chain joins TRBV7-2 and TRBJ2-3; D is unclear. The CDR3 contains 17 residues. V dropped 2 bases and J dropped 1 base, with 16 bases sitting between them. Germline CDR1 reads SGHTA; CDR2 reads FQGNSA.

As for this clonotype: An end of the junction does not agree with germline; a read error may underlie this. This chain uses TRBV20-1 with TRBJ2-3; D is uncertain. The CDR3 has 11 amino acids. From germline, CDR1 is DFQATT and CDR2 SNEGSKA (reference sequence). The CDR3 sequence is CSARDRDTRYF. CDR3 nucleotide sequence: TGCAGTGCTAGAGATAGGGATACGCGGTATTTT.

This chain joins TRBV9 and TRBJ2-7, with D unresolved. The DNA matches TRBJ2-5 better at its end, which makes the J call doubtful. CDR1 is SGDLS, CDR2 YYNGEE, per germline. The CDR3 sequence is 13 residues long. CDR3 bases: TGTGCCAGCAGCGTAGGGCAGGTCGAGACCCAGTACTTC. This translates into CASSVGQVETQYF.

There are a few counts of this clonotype. This CDR3 is CASSGDRNNEQFF. The CDR3, as DNA: TGTGCCAGCTCAGGAGACAGAAACAATGAGCAGTTCTTC. The rearrangement joins TRBV18 to TRBJ2-1; weak D call: TRBD1 (5 bases). Germline V gene sequence: CDR1 KGHSH, CDR2 LQKENI. Deletions cut 5 bases from V and 5 bases from J, with 10 bases between. This CDR3 spans 13 amino acids.

The CDR3 region is CSVSRGSMQFF. The CDR3 nucleotides are TGCAGCGTTAGCAGGGGAAGTATGCAGTTCTTC. The V call is TRBV29-1, the J call TRBJ2-1; D might be TRBD1 (6 bases). Germline lookup yields CDR1 SQVTM and CDR2 ANQGSEA. Trimming stripped 5 bases from V and 12 bases from J, with 14 bases between. CDR3 size: 11 residues.

V is TRBV6-5 and J is TRBJ2-1; 11 bases map to TRBD1. J was trimmed by 15 bases and V by 3 bases; bases with no gene match: 7. CDR3 length: 13 residues. In germline, CDR1 is MNHEY, CDR2 SVGAGI. The CDR3 protein is CASSYDGQGASFF. DNA for the CDR3: TGTGCCAGCAGTTATGATGGACAGGGGGCTTCGTTCTTC.

This clonotype was seen more than once but under ten times. The chain uses TRBV12-3 or TRBV12-4 and TRBJ2-4, with D unresolved. The CDR3 loop spans 10 amino acids. V gave up 7 bases and J gave up 13 bases, with 11 bases separating them. The CDR3 here is CASMGEAQYF. For the CDR3, the DNA is TGTGCCAGCATGGGTGAAGCCCAGTACTTC.

The chain carries TRBV12-3 or TRBV12-4 and TRBJ2-7, with D perhaps matching TRBD2 (6 bases). With 1 base removed from V and 2 bases from J, the gap between germline ends came to 18 bases. The CDR3 covers 17 residues. Here the CDR3 reads CASSLGSVRGGAYEQYF. The CDR3, as DNA: TGTGCCAGCAGTTTAGGGTCTGTTAGGGGAGGAGCCTACGAGCAGTACTTC.

The V gene is TRBV9, the J gene TRBJ1-2, with a possible D match to TRBD1 (5 bases). The CDR3 covers 14 residues. The germline gives CDR1 SGDLS, CDR2 YYNGEE. V lost 4 bases and J lost 7, with 17 bases in between. The CDR3 region is CASSLQDTMSGYTF. Written as DNA, the CDR3 is TGTGCCAGCAGCTTACAGGACACGATGAGTGGCTACACCTTC. Based on the CDR3 plus reference TRBV9 and TRBJ1-2, the full variable domain is DSGVTQTPKHLITATGQRVTLRCSPRSGDLSVYWYQQSLDQGLQFLIQYYNGEERAKGNILERFSAQQFPDLHSELNLSSLELGDSALYFCASSLQDTMSGYTFGSGTRLTVV.

In this sample, this clonotype turned up a few times. The chain carries TRBV7-2 and TRBJ1-5; D is unclear. Germline CDR1 is SGHTA and CDR2 is FQGNSA. The CDR3 spans 16 residues. V lost 0 bases to trimming and J lost 0 bases, with 9 bases between them. The DNA for the CDR3 is TGTGCCAGCAGCTTAGCAACACCGTTTAGCAATCAGCCCCAGCATTTT. This encodes CASSLATPFSNQPQHF. Supplemented by reference TRBV7-2 and TRBJ1-5, the full variable domain reads GAGVSQSPSNKVTEKGKDVELRCDPISGHTALYWYRQSLGQGLEFLIYFQGNSAPDKSGLPSDRFSAERTGGSVSTLTIQRTQQEDSAVYLCASSLATPFSNQPQHFGDGTRLSIL.

In this sample, this clonotype turned up a few times. The rearrangement joins TRBV2 to TRBJ1-2; perhaps TRBD1 as D (5 bases). Trimming cost V 4 bases and J 3 bases, with 9 bases left between them. The CDR3 totals 13 residues. Germline lookup yields CDR1 SNHLY and CDR2 FYNNEI. The CDR3: CASSALTDYGYTF. CDR3 sequence (DNA): TGTGCCAGCAGTGCTCTGACAGACTATGGCTACACCTTC.

This clonotype was observed a handful of times. The rearrangement links TRBV20-1 to TRBJ1-6; tentative D call: TRBD1 (5 bases). The CDR3 runs 15 residues. V was pared by 0 bases and J by 10 bases, with 16 bases between. The germline V gene encodes CDR1 DFQATT and CDR2 SNEGSKA (reference sequence). The CDR3 DNA reads as TGCAGTGCTAGAGATCCTAGTCAGGGCGGATCACCCCTCCACTTT. Translated, it gives CSARDPSQGGSPLHF.

In nucleotides, the CDR3 is TGTGCCAGCTCACCTGGTGGGCAGGCCTATGGCTACACCTTC. Protein: CASSPGGQAYGYTF. This chain connects TRBV18 to TRBJ1-2, with unresolved D. The CDR3 length is 14 residues. CDR1 is KGHSH and CDR2 is LQKENI in the germline V gene. V lost 3 bases and J 4 bases, leaving 12 bases between the germline ends.